The T cell receptor (beta chain) described here comes from a study of shared clonotypes between healthy human individuals. About the study: CD4 naive and memory got three plates each, CD8 naive two, CD8 memory one. Study-wide findings and caveats: Naive CD4 clonotypes overlapped across a handful of donors at roughly 5.1%. A reduction in generation probabilities was seen for non-shared clonotypes relative to those shared by all four donors.

Worth noting for this clone: What it binds is unknown.

Sequenced by immunoSEQ multiplex PCR; TCRdb stores in-frame clones only, minus some. There are 2 million to 3 million clones in the sample; approximately 93% occur only once, and approximately 0.36% lies in the top ten. Sample: naive CD4+ T cells from PBMCs. Subset: CD45RA+ positively selected. The TCR was taken from a man younger than 35 in good health. Some clones in this sample may be carry-over from other donors' samples.

CDR3 loop: CASSLQEVRNEQYF. In DNA form, the CDR3 reads TGTGCCAGCAGTTTACAGGAGGTGAGGAACGAGCAGTACTTC. The chain has TRBV28 and TRBJ2-7, with a tentative D call TRBD2 (5 bases). The V gene's germline CDR1 is MDHEN and CDR2 SYDVKM. The CDR3 is 14 amino acids. The V and J ends lost 2 bases and 5 bases respectively, with 13 bases between them.